This entry describes one TCR beta chain. Its specificity is unknown. Healthy individuals who donated bone marrow served as the donors. The data are from a study of cytomegalovirus exposure and HLA in healthy donors. Overall study context: In an early release, HLA-typed donors contributed 90 million or so unique TCR sequences. Study-wide results and limits: Data from an earlier analysis indicated that most TCR beta V segments were productive either about 87% or about 30% of the time.

The PCR was carried out with 60 Vbeta primers and 13 Jbeta primers. Using immunoSEQ multiplex PCR, the repertoire was profiled, and TCRdb retains in-frame clones only, with some absent. The sample has fewer than 150,000 clones; around 80% are singletons. Material: PBMCs. The receptor was isolated from a male donor in good health and CMV-seronegative.

This CDR3 reads CASSLGEIPKNIQYF. CDR3 DNA sequence: TGTGCCAGCAGCCTGGGGGAGATCCCCAAAAACATTCAGTACTTC. This rearrangement joins TRBV5-5 to TRBJ2-4; TRBD1 or TRBD2 may be the D gene (5 bases each). V dropped 4 bases and J dropped 2 bases, with 13 bases sitting between them. This CDR3 spans 15 amino acids. Germline-derived CDR1 and CDR2 are SGHKS and YYEKEE (reference sequence).